Listed here are 26 T cell receptor beta chains from one sample, sequenced in a study of T cell responses to AZD1222 COVID-19 vaccine. Generated by immunoSEQ multiplex PCR, the TCRdb table keeps only in-frame clones and is missing some. The table records approximately 120,000 clones, over 90% of them present only once. Specimen: peripheral blood, collected on day 0 of AZD1222 vaccination. All receptors come from an adult in good health.

V and J are TRBV9 and TRBJ1-3; 7 nucleotides align to TRBD1. Germline lookup yields CDR1 SGDLS and CDR2 YYNGEE. The CDR3 totals 15 residues. The ends lost 0 bases at V and 2 bases at J; junction bases unmatched: 2. The CDR3 sequence: CASSVEGAAGNTIYF. The CDR3 nucleotides are TGTGCCAGCAGCGTAGAGGGGGCGGCTGGAAACACCATATATTTT.

This sequence joins TRBV7-6 and TRBJ2-5, with D possibly TRBD1 on 6 matching bases. The CDR3 contains 14 residues. V lost 1 base to trimming and J lost 1 base, with 7 bases between them. CDR1 and CDR2 from the germline V gene are SGHVS and FNYEAQ. The CDR3 loop is CASSLGRGQETQYF. DNA for the CDR3: TGTGCCAGCAGCTTAGGCAGGGGCCAAGAGACCCAGTACTTC.

This clone was observed once. The chain links TRBV11-2 to TRBJ2-1; D is unresolved. Germline V gene sequence: CDR1 SGHAT, CDR2 FQNNGV. The V end was cut by 1 base, the J end by 6 bases, with 10 bases between. The CDR3 consists of 14 residues. CDR3 bases: TGTGCCAGCAGCTTAGGGGTAGGCTCCAATGAGCAGTTCTTC. Protein sequence: CASSLGVGSNEQFF.

The V call is TRBV27, the J call TRBJ2-1; the D gene is possibly TRBD1 (6 bases). The V and J ends lost 9 bases and 0 bases respectively, with 12 bases between them. CDR3 size: 14 residues. Germline assignment: CDR1 MNHEY and CDR2 SMNVEV (reference sequence). The CDR3 sequence: CASGGPSSYNEQFF. Here the CDR3 DNA reads TGTGCCAGTGGGGGCCCTAGCTCCTACAATGAGCAGTTCTTC.

The chain joins TRBV30 to TRBJ1-3, with D unresolved. Germline CDR1 is GTSNPN and CDR2 is SVGIG (reference sequence). The germline V and J ends were trimmed by 1 base and 2 bases, with 9 bases remaining between them. The CDR3 extends over 14 amino acids. As DNA, the CDR3 is TGTGCCTGGAGTGAGTCGGCAGCTGGAAACACCATATATTTT. Translated: CAWSESAAGNTIYF. The whole variable domain, remainder taken from reference TRBV30 and TRBJ1-3, is SQTIHQWPATLVQPVGSPLSLECTVEGTSNPNLYWYRQAAGRGLQLLFYSVGIGQISSEVPQNLSASRPQDRQFILSSKKLLLSDSGFYLCAWSESAAGNTIYFGEGSWLTVV.

As to this clone: Distinct nucleotide sequences in the sample also encode this CDR3. The chain recombines TRBV18 with TRBJ1-2, with D unclear. Germline CDR1 and CDR2: KGHSH and LQKENI. Trimming left V 2 bases short and J 2 bases short, with 6 bases between. There are 13 residues in the CDR3. In nucleotides, the CDR3 is TGTGCCAGCTCACCAGGGGAAAACTATGGCTACACCTTC. It encodes CASSPGENYGYTF.

The chain uses TRBV5-1 and TRBJ2-3, with 11 nucleotides matching TRBD2. CDR1 is SGHRS, CDR2 YFSETQ, per germline. V trimming: 7 bases; J trimming: 4 bases; junction bases outside the gene matches: 17. The CDR3 is 18 residues long. The CDR3 sequence: CASSRPGTSGPYSDTQYF. The DNA of the CDR3 is TGCGCCAGCTCCCGACCCGGGACTAGCGGCCCGTATTCAGATACGCAGTATTTT.

The chain couples TRBV5-1 to TRBJ2-7; a weak D match, TRBD1 (5 bases). CDR1 SGHRS and CDR2 YFSETQ come from the germline V gene. The V end was cut by 0 bases, the J end by 3 bases, with 13 bases between. The length of the CDR3 is 15 residues. CDR3 sequence: CASSLAPAGIYEQYF. The CDR3 nucleotides are TGCGCCAGCAGCTTGGCCCCGGCAGGGATCTACGAGCAGTACTTC.

In this sample, this clone turned up once. This CDR3 is also generated by other DNA sequences in the sample. V gene TRBV20-1 combines with J gene TRBJ1-1; D not resolved. Germline CDR1 reads DFQATT; CDR2 reads SNEGSKA (reference sequence). This CDR3 is built from 11 residues. Between the trimmed V and J ends, which lost 6 bases and 0 bases, there was a span of 5 bases. CDR3 amino acids: CSARLNTEAFF. CDR3 in DNA: TGCAGTGCCCGACTGAACACTGAAGCTTTCTTT.

The CDR3 DNA is TGTGCCAGCAGTGAAAGGGCCTCCTACGAGCAGTACTTC. Its translation is CASSERASYEQYF. The chain uses TRBV2 and TRBJ2-7; D is undetermined. The CDR3 loop spans 13 amino acids. Trimming cost V 2 bases and J 0 bases, with 5 bases left between them. Germline loops: CDR1 SNHLY, CDR2 FYNNEI.

The chain has TRBV5-5 and TRBJ2-1; 8 nucleotides agree with TRBD2. The CDR3 covers 15 residues. Germline-derived CDR1 and CDR2 are SGHKS and YYEKEE (reference sequence). V lost 0 bases and J lost 4; bases outside the gene matches: 3. The CDR3 bases are TGTGCCAGCAGCTTGGTGGCGGGGGGTTACAATGAGCAGTTCTTC. It translates to CASSLVAGGYNEQFF.

This clone was seen only once. This chain links TRBV2 with TRBJ1-1, with TRBD1 as a possible D gene (5 bases). Germline loops: CDR1 SNHLY, CDR2 FYNNEI. The CDR3 sequence is 13 residues long. Deletions cut 8 bases from V and 3 bases from J, with 13 bases between. CDR3 region: CASRDLIYTEAFF. As DNA, the CDR3 is TGTGCCAGCCGGGACCTAATTTACACTGAAGCTTTCTTT.

The chain combines TRBV11-2 with TRBJ2-7; 8 bases align to TRBD1. J was trimmed by 6 bases and V by 1 base; bases with no gene match: 8. The CDR3 totals 15 residues. CDR1 and CDR2 (germline): SGHAT, FQNNGV. CDR3 DNA: TGTGCCAGCAGCTTAGGGACAGGGAGGTTGGGCGAGCAGTACTTC. It specifies CASSLGTGRLGEQYF.

This clone was seen once. The chain joins TRBV19 to TRBJ1-6; D uncertain. This CDR3 comprises 16 residues. Germline V gene lookup returns CDR1 LNHDA and CDR2 SQIVND (reference sequence). V was trimmed by 3 bases and J by 0 bases, leaving 9 bases between them. Here the CDR3 reads CASSIRVGSYNSPLHF. For the CDR3, the DNA is TGTGCCAGTAGTATTAGAGTGGGCTCCTATAATTCACCCCTCCACTTT.

This sequence joins TRBV6-5 and TRBJ2-7; 7 nucleotides agree with TRBD2. In germline, CDR1 is MNHEY, CDR2 SVGAGI. The V and J ends lost 0 bases and 3 bases, in that order; junction bases with no gene match: 5. The CDR3 loop spans 15 amino acids. CDR3 region: CASSYSSQRGYEQYF. The CDR3 region has the DNA TGTGCCAGCAGTTACTCCTCCCAGCGGGGCTACGAGCAGTACTTC.

The chain has TRBV15 and TRBJ1-4; 8 nucleotides align to TRBD1. CDR3 size: 18 residues. Germline assignment: CDR1 LNHNV and CDR2 YYDKDF (reference sequence). V gave up 2 bases and J gave up 2 bases; unmatched junction bases: 10. CDR3 region: CATSRRPTGGPTNEKLFF. In nucleotides, the CDR3 is TGTGCCACCAGCAGAAGACCCACAGGGGGTCCCACTAATGAAAAACTGTTTTTT.

This clone was seen only once. The V and J genes are TRBV7-9 and TRBJ1-6; D uncertain. V lost 1 base, J lost 8 bases, and 3 bases lay in between. The germline CDR1 and CDR2 sequences are SEHNR and FQNEAQ (reference sequence). The CDR3 contains 12 residues. The DNA of the CDR3 is TGTGCCAGCAGCTTAGGGGATTCACCCCTCCACTTT. Its translation: CASSLGDSPLHF.

This chain joins TRBV3-1 (or the pseudogene TRBV3-2) and TRBJ1-1; 7 positions match TRBD1. J was trimmed by 3 bases and V by 6 bases; bases with no gene match: 7. The CDR3 runs to 14 residues. Germline V gives CDR1 LGHDT, CDR2 YNNKEL (reference sequence). Written as DNA, the CDR3 is TGTGCCAGCAGACGACAGGGAAGGGACACTGAAGCTTTCTTT. This gives the protein CASRRQGRDTEAFF.

This chain uses TRBV2 with TRBJ2-5; no clear D gene. Germline CDR1 reads SNHLY; CDR2 reads FYNNEI. The CDR3 spans 12 residues. V lost 7 bases and J 0 bases, leaving 6 bases between the germline ends. This chain's CDR3 is CASKRDQETQYF. In DNA, the CDR3 is TGTGCCAGCAAACGGGACCAAGAGACCCAGTACTTC.

This chain connects TRBV4-1 to TRBJ1-2; 10 bases are shared with TRBD1. Trimming took 6 bases from V and 8 from J; bases not matched to a gene: 9. This CDR3 region has 14 residues. Germline CDR1 reads MGHRA; CDR2 reads YSYEKL. CDR3 amino acids: CASRPVGQGNGYTF. In DNA, the CDR3 is TGCGCCAGCAGACCCGTGGGACAGGGGAACGGCTACACCTTC.

CDR3: CASSDWDSHEQYF. CDR3 DNA: TGTGCCAGCAGTGATTGGGACAGCCACGAGCAGTACTTC. This chain joins TRBV6-1 and TRBJ2-7; 7 positions agree with TRBD1. Germline V gene lookup returns CDR1 MNHNS and CDR2 SASEGT. The CDR3 covers 13 residues. With 3 bases clipped from V and 5 bases from J, the junction kept 4 bases outside the gene matches.

The chain's CDR3 is CASSSQPGQGAFEQYF. CDR3 in DNA: TGTGCCAGCAGCTCCCAGCCGGGACAGGGGGCGTTCGAGCAGTACTTC. The chain combines TRBV7-8 with TRBJ2-7, with 12 bases fitting TRBD1. This CDR3 region has 16 residues. J gave up 6 bases and V 4 bases, and 10 bases lay outside the gene matches. Germline-derived CDR1 and CDR2 are SGHVS and FQNEAQ.

The chain is built from TRBV10-3 and TRBJ1-5, with D hard to call. The CDR3 contains 13 residues. Trimming removed 6 bases at V and 1 base at J, with 7 bases between. The germline gives CDR1 ENHRY, CDR2 SYGVKD. The CDR3 DNA reads TGTGCCATCAGGGCCCAGAGCAATCAGCCCCAGCATTTT. Translated: CAIRAQSNQPQHF.

This clone was detected only once. V is TRBV4-2 and J is TRBJ1-1; D uncertain. V gave up 1 base and J gave up 8 bases, with 5 bases separating them. This CDR3 comprises 11 residues. Germline lookup yields CDR1 LGHNA and CDR2 YNFKEQ. The CDR3, as DNA: TGTGCCAGCAGCCAAGGGGTGGAAGCTTTCTTT. Protein: CASSQGVEAFF.

This sequence joins TRBV3-1 (or the pseudogene TRBV3-2) and TRBJ1-4; D is perhaps TRBD1 (5 bases). Trimming removed 4 bases at V and 3 bases at J, with 15 bases between. Germline-derived CDR1 and CDR2 are LGHDT and YNNKEL (reference sequence). The CDR3 runs 16 residues. The CDR3 DNA reads as TGTGCCAGCAGCCGGGGGGGGACCGTGGCTAATGAAAAACTGTTTTTT. Translating it yields CASSRGGTVANEKLFF.

This sequence joins TRBV11-2 and TRBJ2-2, with D possibly matching TRBD1 (6 bases). The germline V gene encodes CDR1 SGHAT and CDR2 FQNNGV. CDR3 length equals 14 residues. V was cut by 2 bases and J by 6 bases, with 10 bases left in between. Here the CDR3 reads CASSLSQGPGELFF. The CDR3 DNA is TGTGCCAGCAGCTTATCGCAGGGGCCCGGGGAGCTGTTTTTT.